The clone carrying this T cell receptor (beta chain) has only a few counts. Its antigen is unknown. A universal primer site came from template switching; cDNA carried unique molecular identifiers. TCRdb reprocessed the 5' RACE reads via MiXCR and lists one record per CDR3 protein. The profile shows approximately 550,000 distinct CDR3 sequences, 20% to 25% of them singletons. The data are from a study of identical twins. Points from the study as a whole: Invariant cells of the MAIT and iNKT types might have partly distorted the zero-insertion analyses.

V was pared by 3 bases and J by 4 bases, with 8 bases of the junction left unmatched. This CDR3 is built from 16 residues. The germline V gene has CDR1 MGHDK and CDR2 SYGVNS. The same sample was also used in a study of yellow fever vaccine responses in identical twins.

The TCR comes from a woman between 18 and 29 years old in good health. The sequenced sample was CD4+ T cells sorted from blood. The chain is built from TRBV25-1 and TRBJ1-2; 10 nucleotides match TRBD1. The CDR3 reads CASSDPGQGTVYGYTF. CDR3 nucleotides: TGTGCCAGCAGTGATCCGGGACAGGGGACAGTCTATGGCTACACCTTC.